This entry lists 20 T cell receptor beta chains sequenced from one sample in a study of graft-versus-host responses after intestinal transplantation. Here immunoSEQ multiplex PCR was the method, and the copy in TCRdb shows in-frame clones only, minus some. The table lists around 54,000 clones, roughly nine tenths of them singletons. Sequencing was performed on PBMCs, taken nearly 670 days after intestinal transplant. These receptor sequences come from a human patient who received an intestinal transplant, so some T cells may come from the graft donor.

This clone was counted only a few times. The rearrangement uses TRBV29-1 and TRBJ1-1; D is possibly TRBD1 (5 bases). Trimming left V 7 bases short and J 1 base short, with 7 bases between. The germline V gene has CDR1 SQVTM and CDR2 ANQGSEA. CDR3 length: 11 residues. The CDR3 spells CSAGQNTEAFF. The CDR3 DNA follows: TGCAGCGCCGGACAGAACACTGAAGCTTTCTTT.

The chain has TRBV6-1 and TRBJ2-2; 8 bases map to TRBD1. Looked up from germline, CDR1 is MNHNS and CDR2 is SASEGT. The CDR3 runs to 14 residues. V lost 6 bases, J lost 6 bases, and 6 bases stayed unmatched. CDR3 in amino acids: CASRPRTGSGELFF. The CDR3 bases are TGTGCCAGCAGACCACGGACAGGGTCCGGGGAGCTGTTTTTT.

This clone was detected only a few times. The CDR3 sequence is CASSYPEGLNTGELFF. The DNA of the CDR3 is TGTGCCAGCAGTTATCCGGAAGGCCTGAACACCGGGGAGCTGTTTTTT. The chain combines TRBV6-6 with TRBJ2-2; no definite D call. Germline CDR1 MNHNY, CDR2 SVGAGI (reference sequence). V lost 3 bases to trimming and J lost 1 base, with 12 bases between them. The CDR3 loop spans 16 amino acids.

The chain is built from TRBV10-3 and TRBJ2-4; 10 nucleotides align to TRBD2. Germline V gene sequence: CDR1 ENHRY, CDR2 SYGVKD. The V and J ends lost 2 bases and 2 bases, in that order; junction bases with no gene match: 3. The CDR3 totals 16 residues. In DNA, the CDR3 is TGTGCCATCAGTGAGCTAGCGGGGGCGTCCAAAAACATTCAGTACTTC. Its translation: CAISELAGASKNIQYF.

V is TRBV4-1 and J is TRBJ1-2; D is perhaps TRBD1 (5 bases). V lost 1 base to trimming and J lost 4 bases, with 16 bases between them. The CDR3 is made up of 16 amino acids. The germline V gene has CDR1 MGHRA and CDR2 YSYEKL. Here the CDR3 DNA reads TGCGCCAGCAGCCAAGTGCCACACGACAGCTTCTATGGCTACACCTTC. Residues: CASSQVPHDSFYGYTF.

The J gene is TRBJ2-7, the V gene TRBV15; 7 nucleotides line up with TRBD2. The germline V gene has CDR1 LNHNV and CDR2 YYDKDF (reference sequence). This CDR3 has 14 amino acids. V was pared by 0 bases and J by 5 bases, with 4 bases of the junction left unmatched. As DNA, the CDR3 is TGTGCCACCAGCAGAGACAGGGAGGGGAACGAGCAGTACTTC. It translates to CATSRDREGNEQYF.

The chain combines TRBV5-1 with TRBJ2-7; possible D gene TRBD1, 6 bases. Germline CDR1 and CDR2: SGHRS and YFSETQ. Trimming left V 3 bases short and J 1 base short, with 20 bases between. This CDR3 has 17 residues. CDR3 sequence (DNA): TGCGCCAGCAGCTCCCTGATAGGTGGGGGCCTATCCTACGAGCAGTACTTC. Translated: CASSSLIGGGLSYEQYF. The full variable domain, in which reference TRBV5-1 and TRBJ2-7 provide the parts outside the CDR3, is KAGVTQTPRYLIKTRGQQVTLSCSPISGHRSVSWYQQTPGQGLQFLFEYFSETQRNKGNFPGRFSGRQFSNSRSEMNVSTLELGDSALYLCASSSLIGGGLSYEQYFGPGTRLTVT.

The chain is built from TRBV7-9 and TRBJ1-5, with D possibly matching TRBD1 (5 bases). Trimming removed 2 bases at V and 7 bases at J, with 12 bases between. Germline V gives CDR1 SEHNR, CDR2 FQNEAQ (reference sequence). The CDR3 consists of 14 residues. CDR3 bases: TGTGCCAGCAGCTTAACCGGGGGAGACCAGCCCCAGCATTTT. This gives the protein CASSLTGGDQPQHF.

CDR3 DNA sequence: TGTGCCAGCAGCTTCTCGGGTTGGGGCGACAGGGTCGGTAGGTCGGTGGAGCTGTTTTTT. It specifies CASSFSGWGDRVGRSVELFF. This chain links TRBV11-3 with TRBJ2-2; 7 bases line up with TRBD1. V dropped 3 bases and J dropped 10; count of bases not matched to a gene: 26. The CDR3 totals 20 residues. Germline assignment: CDR1 SGHNT and CDR2 YENEEA.

The CDR3 region is CASSGDVSSYNEQFF. CDR3 sequence (DNA): TGTGCCAGCAGTGGGGACGTAAGCTCCTACAATGAGCAGTTCTTC. The V gene is TRBV2, the J gene TRBJ2-1; D tentatively fits TRBD1 or TRBD2 (5 bases each). Deletions cut 4 bases from V and 0 bases from J, with 10 bases between. CDR1 and CDR2 (germline): SNHLY, FYNNEI. This CDR3 comprises 15 residues.

The rearrangement uses TRBV12-5 and TRBJ1-3; the D is unclear. Trimming shortened V by 7 bases and J by 4 bases, and 11 bases separated the two germline ends. Germline lookup yields CDR1 LGHNT and CDR2 FRNRAP. The CDR3 length is 13 residues. DNA for the CDR3: TGTGCTAGTGCCTCAGCCTTCGGAAACACCATATATTTT. Residues: CASASAFGNTIYF.

The chain employs TRBV6-5 and TRBJ2-2, with 7 nucleotides matching TRBD1. This CDR3 has 13 residues. Germline assignment: CDR1 MNHEY and CDR2 SVGAGI. Trimming at V came to 5 bases and at J to 6 bases, leaving 3 bases not matched to a gene. CDR3 sequence reads: CASSPQGAGELFF. In nucleotides, the CDR3 is TGTGCCAGCAGTCCCCAGGGGGCCGGGGAGCTGTTTTTT.

The rearrangement links TRBV5-4 to TRBJ2-4; the match to TRBD1 covers 9 bases. Trimming took 4 bases from V and 7 from J; bases not matched to a gene: 6. This CDR3 spans 14 amino acids. Germline V gene data show CDR1 as SGHNT and CDR2 as YYREEE (reference sequence). CDR3 in DNA: TGTGCCAGCAGCCGAGACAGGGGGAGGAACATTCAGTACTTC. Translating it yields CASSRDRGRNIQYF.

This clone was seen just once. J is TRBJ1-3 and V is TRBV10-3; 8 bases align to TRBD1. Trimming removed 6 bases from V and 2 bases from J; junction bases left unmatched: 18. The germline gives CDR1 ENHRY, CDR2 SYGVKD. This CDR3 spans 19 amino acids. CDR3 bases: TGTGCCATCAGGGAAGACAGGGGCGATTCTATCATGACTGGAAACACCATATATTTT. Residues: CAIREDRGDSIMTGNTIYF.

The chain has TRBV11-2 and TRBJ1-1; D gene ambiguous. V lost 0 bases to trimming and J lost 7 bases, with 9 bases between them. Germline V lookup: CDR1 SGHAT, CDR2 FQNNGV. CDR3 length equals 13 residues. The CDR3 spells CASSLETGFEAFF. The CDR3 DNA sequence: TGTGCCAGCAGCTTAGAAACGGGTTTTGAAGCTTTCTTT. Filled out from reference TRBV11-2 and TRBJ1-1, the complete variable domain reads EAGVAQSPRYKIIEKRQSVAFWCNPISGHATLYWYQQILGQGPKLLIQFQNNGVVDDSQLPKDRFSAERLKGVDSTLKIQPAKLEDSAVYLCASSLETGFEAFFGQGTRLTVV.

The chain couples TRBV28 to TRBJ2-1; maybe TRBD1 (10 bases). This CDR3 has 18 amino acids. V was pared by 5 bases and J by 3 bases, with 23 bases between. Germline CDR1 is MDHEN and CDR2 is SYDVKM. The CDR3 bases are TGTGCCAGCAGTCTGGGACAGGGGTGGACTAGCGACTACAATGAGCAGTTCTTC. Amino acid sequence: CASSLGQGWTSDYNEQFF.

The chain is built from TRBV7-9 and TRBJ1-3; D unclear. The ends were cut back, 5 bases at V and 0 bases at J, with 11 bases in the middle. Germline lookup yields CDR1 SEHNR and CDR2 FQNEAQ (reference sequence). The CDR3 runs 15 residues. The CDR3 loop reads CASSLRGPSGNTIYF. DNA for the CDR3: TGTGCCAGCAGCCTTCGCGGCCCCTCTGGAAACACCATATATTTT.

V usage is TRBV7-8 and J usage is TRBJ2-2, with TRBD1 matching 7 bases. V lost 6 bases, J lost 2 bases, and 6 bases stayed unmatched. This CDR3 has 15 residues. The V gene's germline CDR1 is SGHVS and CDR2 FQNEAQ. As DNA, the CDR3 is TGTGCCAGCAGAACAGGGGCCTCCAACACCGGGGAGCTGTTTTTT. It encodes CASRTGASNTGELFF.

The rearrangement uses TRBV10-1 and TRBJ1-1; tentative D call: TRBD1 (5 bases). The germline CDR1 and CDR2 sequences are WNHNN and SYGVQD (reference sequence). V was trimmed by 3 bases and J by 2 bases, leaving 19 bases between them. CDR3 length equals 17 residues. The CDR3 spells CASSEGFWLRGNTEAFF. In DNA, the CDR3 is TGCGCCAGCAGTGAAGGATTTTGGCTGAGGGGAAACACTGAAGCTTTCTTT.

The chain carries TRBV7-6 and TRBJ2-1; D remains unclear. Germline assignment: CDR1 SGHVS and CDR2 FNYEAQ. V was cut by 2 bases and J by 5 bases, with 10 bases left in between. The CDR3 covers 14 residues. CDR3 nucleotides: TGTGCCAGCAGCTTAAAGGACGTGGACAATGAGCAGTTCTTC. Translated, it gives CASSLKDVDNEQFF.